This entry lists 5 T cell receptor beta chains sequenced from one sample in a study of T cells after yellow fever vaccination (dated by TCRdb to the late 2010s). Interpreted using the paper, the treatment or condition label stands for: live attenuated yellow fever vaccine strain. The library was obtained by 5' RACE. Data came from an Illumina NovaSeq 6000. TCRdb took the public reads, trimmed them with fastp at Q25, ran MiXCR for clone calling and kept in-frame beta chains. Identical CDR3 protein sequences are pooled into one entry, listed with their most common genes and DNA. The table for this sample lists some 350,000 distinct CDR3 sequences; approximately 4% of them were counted only once. Around 23% of the sample is held by the ten biggest clonotypes. Here the sequenced sample was PBMCs, taken 5 days after the yellow fever booster vaccination. The source is a man aged 18 to 29 who received the YFV17D yellow fever vaccine.

This clonotype was seen only a few times. The J gene is TRBJ2-3, the V gene TRBV18; TRBD1 is a possible D gene (6 bases). Deletions cut 2 bases from V and 2 bases from J, with 11 bases between. This CDR3 comprises 15 residues. Germline V gives CDR1 KGHSH, CDR2 LQKENI. CDR3 in DNA: TGTGCCAGCTCACCAAATACAGGGACCACAGATACGCAGTATTTT. Its translation is CASSPNTGTTDTQYF.

This clonotype was observed a handful of times. V is TRBV4-3 and J is TRBJ2-5; D is ambiguous. CDR1 is LGHNA and CDR2 is YSLEER in the germline V gene. V was shortened by 10 bases and J by 2 bases, with 14 bases between the two germline ends. CDR3 length: 13 residues. CDR3 protein: CATPDLPQETQYF. CDR3 DNA sequence: TGCGCCACCCCAGACTTGCCACAAGAGACCCAGTACTTC.

Only a few counts were recorded for this clonotype. V and J are TRBV5-1 and TRBJ2-2; the D call may be TRBD1 or TRBD2 (5 bases each). The CDR3 covers 15 residues. The germline V and J ends were trimmed by 3 bases and 1 base, with 10 bases remaining between them. The germline V gene has CDR1 SGHRS and CDR2 YFSETQ. The CDR3 DNA sequence: TGCGCCAGCAGCTCCGGGACCCTGAACACCGGGGAGCTGTTTTTT. It codes for CASSSGTLNTGELFF.

This clonotype was recorded at least ten times. This chain links TRBV25-1 with TRBJ2-7; 8 nucleotides agree with TRBD1. V lost 4 bases to trimming and J lost 4 bases; unmatched junction nucleotides: 6. The CDR3 extends over 14 amino acids. The germline V gene has CDR1 MGHDK and CDR2 SYGVNS. Written as DNA, the CDR3 is TGTGCCAGCAGTGCAGGACAGGGAGCTTACGAGCAGTACTTC. Translating it yields CASSAGQGAYEQYF.

This clonotype turned up a few times. This chain joins TRBV7-9 and TRBJ1-5; unclear D gene. The CDR3 is made up of 14 amino acids. Germline V gene sequence: CDR1 SEHNR, CDR2 FQNEAQ (reference sequence). Trimming stripped 3 bases from V and 3 bases from J, with 9 bases between. The CDR3 DNA is TGTGCCAGCAGCTTCGGGGATATCAATCAGCCCCAGCATTTT. It yields the protein CASSFGDINQPQHF.